A few counts support the clone carrying this T cell receptor (beta chain). The CDR3 length is 14 residues. The J segment lost 7 bases and the V segment lost 6 bases, leaving 12 bases of the junction unmatched. Germline assignment: CDR1 SGHRS and CDR2 YFSETQ. Stability of Graves' hyperthyroidism was defined as absent ophthalmopathy progression within 18 months. Exclusion followed for patients with uncontrolled infection, other autoimmune disease, pregnancy or lactation. These data originate in a study of T cells in Graves' hyperthyroidism and ophthalmopathy. Study information: Peripheral blood was collected at initial diagnosis, before any treatment.

What was amplified from RNA transcripts were TCR beta CDR3 regions. RT-PCR in the first round (using the HTBI primer set) targeted the TCR CDR3. MiXCR, applied by TCRdb to the multiplex PCR reads, yields one record per CDR3 protein. Of under 400,000 distinct CDR3 sequences listed, 25% are singletons. V and J are TRBV5-1 and TRBJ1-1; 7 bases agree with TRBD1. The receptor was isolated from a man aged 45-65 years with Graves' hyperthyroidism. The material sequenced was blood. CDR3 coding DNA: TGCGCCAGCAACCGGGACAGAGTACGTGGTGAAGCTTTCTTT. Its translation: CASNRDRVRGEAFF.